This T cell receptor (beta chain) was profiled in a study of blood T cell repertoires in COVID-19. The germline V gene encodes CDR1 MNHEY and CDR2 SVGAGI. Trimming cost V 6 bases and J 8 bases, with 14 bases left between them. This CDR3 is 13 amino acids long. Original processing methods: Researchers report that nucleated cell counts were estimated from reference gene primer amplification. TCRdb's copy holds only in-frame clones and misses some; the assay was immunoSEQ multiplex PCR. The V and J calls and clone size are taken from that table; D and trimming were inferred from the DNA. The table has 200,000 to 250,000 clones, roughly 84% seen once.

The sample consisted of peripheral blood. The V gene is TRBV6-5, the J gene TRBJ1-5, with D perhaps matching TRBD1 (6 bases). The clonotype was recovered from a woman of 80 years or more with active or convalescent COVID-19. The CDR3 sequence: CASSIGQTEPQHF. The CDR3 region has the DNA TGTGCCAGCAGCATTGGACAGACTGAGCCCCAGCATTTT.